What follows are 24 T cell receptor beta chains derived from one specimen sequenced in a study of T cells in Graves' hyperthyroidism and ophthalmopathy. The investigators amplified TCR beta CDR3 regions from RNA transcripts. With the HTBI primer set, the TCR CDR3 went through a first round of RT-PCR. TCRdb fed the multiplex PCR reads into MiXCR, producing one record per CDR3 protein. In the table there are about 510,000 distinct CDR3 sequences, 46% of which are singletons. Sequenced input: peripheral blood or thyroid tissue (not recorded which). These receptors were collected from an adult woman with Graves' disease, either hyperthyroidism or ophthalmopathy (not recorded which).

Only a few counts were recorded for this clonotype. The V call is TRBV9, the J call TRBJ2-7; D is ambiguous. The CDR3 runs 13 residues. The germline V gene has CDR1 SGDLS and CDR2 YYNGEE. The V end was cut by 1 base, the J end by 7 bases, with 12 bases between. The CDR3 DNA reads TGTGCCAGCAGCGTATCCCCCTCGGAGGAGCAGTACTTC. Residues: CASSVSPSEEQYF.

This clonotype has only a few counts. This rearrangement joins TRBV6-2 or TRBV6-3 to TRBJ1-5; 10 bases agree with TRBD1. This CDR3 is built from 13 residues. The V and J ends lost 11 bases and 5 bases, in that order; junction bases with no gene match: 6. Per germline, CDR1 MNHEY and CDR2 SVGEGT. The CDR3 nucleotides are TGTGCCGTCCGGGACAGGGGCCATCAGCCCCAGCATTTT. This gives the protein CAVRDRGHQPQHF.

This sequence joins TRBV20-1 and TRBJ2-7; D might be TRBD2 (6 bases). The CDR3 totals 13 residues. Trimming removed 5 bases at V and 4 bases at J, with 15 bases between. CDR1 and CDR2 from the germline V gene are DFQATT and SNEGSKA (reference sequence). Here the CDR3 reads CSACRDSLYEQYF. CDR3 DNA sequence: TGCAGTGCTTGCCGGGACTCACTTTACGAGCAGTACTTC.

This clonotype appeared a few times. V and J are TRBV7-2 and TRBJ1-2; TRBD1 agrees at 7 bases. This CDR3 has 14 amino acids. Unmatched junction bases numbered 9, after V lost 5 bases and J lost 6 bases. CDR1 SGHTA and CDR2 FQGNSA come from the germline V gene. In DNA, the CDR3 is TGTGCCAGCAGCGCTCTACAGGGGCCCAATGGCTACACCTTC. It specifies CASSALQGPNGYTF.

This clonotype was counted a few times. The CDR3 DNA reads TGTGCCAGCAGTTACTCAGACAGGGGGGCTAGCGGTACCTACGAGCAGTACTTC. This encodes CASSYSDRGASGTYEQYF. V gene TRBV6-5 combines with J gene TRBJ2-7; TRBD1 aligns across 9 bases. V was pared by 0 bases and J by 2 bases, with 11 bases of the junction left unmatched. CDR3 length: 18 amino acids. Germline lookup yields CDR1 MNHEY and CDR2 SVGAGI.

This clonotype was detected a few times. This chain uses TRBV7-3 with TRBJ2-5, with TRBD1 as a possible D gene (6 bases). This CDR3 comprises 15 residues. V lost 5 bases and J 1 base, leaving 14 bases between the germline ends. CDR1 and CDR2 from the germline V gene are SGHTA and FQGTGA. The CDR3 loop is CASSLRRTAQETQYF. The CDR3 bases are TGTGCCAGCAGCCTAAGAAGGACAGCCCAAGAGACCCAGTACTTC.

The chain recombines TRBV15 with TRBJ1-5, with unresolved D. The CDR3 covers 15 residues. The germline gives CDR1 LNHNV, CDR2 YYDKDF (reference sequence). Trimming took 0 bases from V and 5 from J, leaving 11 bases between them. The CDR3: CATSRDRYGYQPQHF. The DNA for the CDR3 is TGTGCCACCAGCAGAGATCGGTACGGGTATCAGCCCCAGCATTTT.

This clonotype has at least ten counts. V gene TRBV7-6 combines with J gene TRBJ1-5; D remains unclear. The CDR3 contains 13 residues. V lost 5 bases and J lost 4, with 9 bases in between. CDR1 SGHVS and CDR2 FNYEAQ come from the germline V gene. The CDR3 region is CASSPNRNQPQHF. The CDR3, as DNA: TGTGCCAGCAGCCCCAACCGTAATCAGCCCCAGCATTTT.

This clonotype came up many times. The genes are TRBV29-1 and TRBJ2-7, with D tentatively TRBD1 (6 bases). CDR1 SQVTM and CDR2 ANQGSEA come from the germline V gene. The CDR3 totals 14 residues. V gave up 0 bases and J gave up 6 bases, with 15 bases separating them. The CDR3 is CSVEDRSGVSEQYF. The CDR3 coding sequence is TGCAGCGTTGAAGATCGTTCAGGGGTGAGCGAGCAGTACTTC.

This clonotype has a handful of counts. This sequence joins TRBV29-1 and TRBJ2-7; D is perhaps TRBD1 (5 bases). This CDR3 contains 13 residues. Germline V gene lookup returns CDR1 SQVTM and CDR2 ANQGSEA. V was shortened by 3 bases and J by 4 bases, with 13 bases between the two germline ends. The CDR3 loop reads CSVDQQGTYEQYF. The CDR3 DNA is TGCAGCGTTGATCAGCAGGGAACTTACGAGCAGTACTTC.

This clonotype was counted between two and nine times. The chain has TRBV4-3 and TRBJ1-6; tentative D call: TRBD1 (5 bases). Germline lookup yields CDR1 LGHNA and CDR2 YSLEER. Trimming took 0 bases from V and 7 from J, leaving 13 bases between them. The CDR3 sequence is 16 residues long. This CDR3 is CASSQDTRGRNSPLHF. The CDR3 DNA reads as TGCGCCAGCAGCCAAGATACACGGGGACGAAATTCACCCCTCCACTTT.

This clonotype has a handful of counts. J is TRBJ2-7 and V is TRBV10-3; TRBD2 is a possible D gene (6 bases). This CDR3 spans 13 amino acids. CDR1 is ENHRY, CDR2 SYGVKD, per germline. Trimming took off 10 bases at V and 5 bases at J, with 18 bases between the two ends. The CDR3: CATVGGQGDEQYF. The CDR3 DNA follows: TGTGCCACCGTGGGGGGTCAGGGTGACGAGCAGTACTTC.

This clonotype was seen a single time. The genes are TRBV12-3 or TRBV12-4 and TRBJ1-5; a possible D gene is TRBD1 (6 bases). The V and J ends lost 3 bases and 10 bases respectively, with 10 bases between them. CDR3 length: 12 residues. The CDR3 is CASSLMGGPQHF. The CDR3 DNA reads TGTGCCAGCAGTTTGATGGGGGGCCCCCAGCATTTT.

Ten or more counts support this clonotype. V usage is TRBV2 and J usage is TRBJ1-4, with D hard to call. The CDR3 is 13 residues long. Trimming took 7 bases from V and 8 from J, leaving 14 bases between them. Germline CDR1 reads SNHLY; CDR2 reads FYNNEI. The CDR3 nucleotides read TGTGCCAGCACTCCCCGATTACAAGAAAAACTGTTTTTT. This codes for CASTPRLQEKLFF.

This clonotype showed up many times. The gene calls are TRBV11-2 and TRBJ2-2; weak D call: TRBD1 (5 bases). The V gene's germline CDR1 is SGHAT and CDR2 FQNNGV. The CDR3 is made up of 14 amino acids. Trimming cost V 5 bases and J 2 bases, with 9 bases left between them. CDR3 loop: CASSRQLNTGELFF. The CDR3 coding sequence is TGTGCCAGCAGCCGACAGCTTAACACCGGGGAGCTGTTTTTT.

The rearrangement joins TRBV20-1 to TRBJ2-2; unclear D gene. Trimming left V 7 bases short and J 0 bases short, with 12 bases between. CDR1 is DFQATT, CDR2 SNEGSKA, per germline (reference sequence). This CDR3 spans 14 amino acids. The CDR3 spells CSVLSNANTGELFF. In nucleotides, the CDR3 is TGCAGTGTGCTCTCAAACGCGAACACCGGGGAGCTGTTTTTT.

The CDR3 spells CASSRGQGVGQPQHF. The CDR3 nucleotides read TGTGCCAGCAGCAGGGGACAGGGGGTTGGTCAGCCCCAGCATTTT. The rearrangement joins TRBV7-9 to TRBJ1-5; 11 bases are shared with TRBD1. Unmatched junction bases numbered 6, after V lost 5 bases and J lost 6 bases. The V gene's germline CDR1 is SEHNR and CDR2 FQNEAQ (reference sequence). This CDR3 contains 15 residues. The whole variable domain, filled in from reference TRBV7-9 and TRBJ1-5, reads DTGVSQNPRHKITKRGQNVTFRCDPISEHNRLYWYRQTLGQGPEFLTYFQNEAQLEKSRLLSDRFSAERPKGSFSTLEIQRTEQGDSAMYLCASSRGQGVGQPQHFGDGTRLSIL.

The J gene is TRBJ1-5, the V gene TRBV7-2; 10 nucleotides line up with TRBD1. Germline lookup yields CDR1 SGHTA and CDR2 FQGNSA. J was trimmed by 11 bases and V by 5 bases; bases with no gene match: 9. The CDR3 sequence is 14 residues long. The CDR3 here is CASSARTGGETQHF. The CDR3 DNA reads as TGTGCCAGCAGCGCCAGGACAGGGGGGGAGACCCAGCATTTT. The full variable domain, completed using reference TRBV7-2 and TRBJ1-5, is GAGVSQSPSNKVTEKGKDVELRCDPISGHTALYWYRQSLGQGLEFLIYFQGNSAPDKSGLPSDRFSAERTGGSVSTLTIQRTQQEDSAVYLCASSARTGGETQHFGDGTRLSIL.

V and J are TRBV30 and TRBJ1-1; D uncertain. V lost 3 bases, J lost 6 bases, and 11 bases lay in between. The CDR3 totals 12 residues. Per germline, CDR1 GTSNPN and CDR2 SVGIG (reference sequence). The CDR3 protein is CAWRMRVAEAFF. The CDR3 DNA reads as TGTGCCTGGAGAATGCGGGTTGCTGAAGCTTTCTTT.

DNA of the CDR3: TGTGCCACCAGACCACAGGGGGCGGGCTATGGCTACACCTTC. This codes for CATRPQGAGYGYTF. This sequence joins TRBV24-1 and TRBJ1-2; TRBD1 matches 9 bases. With V trimmed by 7 bases and J by 4 bases, 6 bases remained unmatched. CDR3 length equals 14 residues. The V gene's germline CDR1 is KGHDR and CDR2 SFDVKD.

The sample holds many counts of this clonotype. J is TRBJ2-7 and V is TRBV12-3 or TRBV12-4, with 7 positions matching TRBD1. The length of the CDR3 is 13 residues. Losses at the gene ends were 7 bases for V and 4 bases for J; bases not matched to a gene: 7. CDR3 bases: TGTGCCAGCACCAGGGACAGTGTTTACGAGCAGTACTTC. It codes for CASTRDSVYEQYF.

This clonotype was recorded a few times. This chain joins TRBV7-2 and TRBJ1-1; no reliable D call. Germline values: CDR1 SGHTA, CDR2 FQGNSA. V shed 5 bases and J shed 5 bases, with 9 bases lying between them. The CDR3 is 12 amino acids. This CDR3 reads CASSPLDTEAFF. The CDR3, as DNA: TGTGCCAGCAGCCCGTTGGATACTGAAGCTTTCTTT.

There are many counts of this clonotype. The chain carries TRBV12-3 or TRBV12-4 and TRBJ2-5, with unresolved D. V was pared by 8 bases and J by 5 bases, with 0 bases between. The CDR3 contains 8 residues. In nucleotides, the CDR3 is TGTGCCAGCGAGACCCAGTACTTC. Protein: CASETQYF.

The gene calls are TRBV7-2 and TRBJ2-5; D gene unclear. The germline CDR1 and CDR2 sequences are SGHTA and FQGNSA. V lost 2 bases and J 4 bases, leaving 17 bases between the germline ends. The CDR3 sequence is 16 residues long. The CDR3: CASSLRIPVARETQYF. For the CDR3, the DNA is TGTGCCAGCAGCTTAAGAATTCCCGTGGCGCGAGAGACCCAGTACTTC.